Listed here are 11 T cell receptor beta chains from one sample, sequenced in a study of blood T cells in healthy people across ages. A second about 7 to 12 cycle PCR used barcoded and J-beta primers. TCRdb called the 5' RACE reads again in MiXCR, with one record for every CDR3 protein. The sample lists more than 500,000 distinct CDR3 sequences, roughly a quarter occurring once. Material for sequencing was blood. Receptors originate from a woman aged 65 to 85 in good health.

This clonotype has a handful of counts. This chain links TRBV4-2 with TRBJ2-5, with 11 bases fitting TRBD1. The better agreement between TRBJ2-1 and the DNA end casts doubt on the J call. CDR3 length: 16 residues. Germline-derived CDR1 and CDR2 are LGHNA and YNFKEQ. CDR3 coding DNA: TGTGCCAGCAGCCAGGCCGGGACAGGGGGTTACAATGAGCAGTTCTTC. As protein: CASSQAGTGGYNEQFF.

The J gene is TRBJ1-4, the V gene TRBV4-3; D is unresolved. The CDR3 contains 14 residues. Germline V CDR1 and CDR2: LGHNA, YSLEER. Trimming shortened V by 4 bases and J by 8 bases, and 14 bases separated the two germline ends. CDR3 in amino acids: CASSLRSYGEKLFF. CDR3 DNA sequence: TGCGCCAGCAGCCTTCGTAGTTATGGGGAAAAACTGTTTTTT.

This clonotype was counted between two and nine times. V is TRBV4-1 and J is TRBJ1-2, with D hard to call. This CDR3 spans 16 amino acids. Trimming stripped 0 bases from V and 5 bases from J, with 16 bases between. CDR1 is MGHRA and CDR2 is YSYEKL in the germline V gene. CDR3 in amino acids: CASSQDLTLFTYGYTF. In DNA form, the CDR3 reads TGCGCCAGCAGCCAAGATCTCACCCTATTCACTTATGGCTACACCTTC.

This clonotype showed up many times. The chain joins TRBV5-1 to TRBJ2-2, with 9 bases lining up with TRBD1. The germline CDR1 and CDR2 sequences are SGHRS and YFSETQ. The V gene end was trimmed by 5 bases and the J gene end by 7 bases; junction bases not matched to a gene: 6. The length of the CDR3 is 14 residues. CDR3 sequence reads: CASRKQGASGELFF. CDR3 DNA sequence: TGCGCCAGCAGAAAACAGGGGGCAAGCGGGGAGCTGTTTTTT.

V gene TRBV24-1 combines with J gene TRBJ2-5; 9 bases line up with TRBD1. TRBJ2-1 matches the DNA end more closely, so the J call is doubtful. Looked up from germline, CDR1 is KGHDR and CDR2 is SFDVKD. The CDR3 runs 14 residues. CDR3 in amino acids: CATSSTGTGNEQFF. For the CDR3, the DNA is TGTGCCACCAGTTCTACCGGGACAGGGAATGAGCAGTTCTTC.

This chain uses TRBV10-3 with TRBJ2-4; 12 bases line up with TRBD2. CDR1 is ENHRY and CDR2 is SYGVKD in the germline V gene. The CDR3 has 22 residues. Trimming took 1 base from V and 3 from J; bases not matched to a gene: 19. CDR3 sequence reads: CAISELRTGMTSGRRGKNIQYF. The CDR3 region has the DNA TGTGCCATCAGTGAGTTAAGGACAGGGATGACTAGCGGGAGACGAGGCAAAAACATTCAGTACTTC.

This clonotype was counted a few times. This rearrangement joins TRBV5-1 to TRBJ1-2, with D possibly matching TRBD1 (5 bases). CDR1 is SGHRS, CDR2 YFSETQ, per germline. Trimming stripped 4 bases from V and 7 bases from J, with 14 bases between. This CDR3 has 13 residues. CDR3 coding DNA: TGCGCCAGCAGCCCCGGGGCACAATTTGGCTACACCTTC. Its translation: CASSPGAQFGYTF.

The rearrangement links TRBV5-1 to TRBJ1-6; D call uncertain. CDR3 length: 15 amino acids. The V end lost 4 bases, the J end lost 0 bases, and 8 bases lay between the germline ends. Germline values: CDR1 SGHRS, CDR2 YFSETQ. CDR3 in DNA: TGCGCCAGCAGCCTGACCGGCTCCTATAATTCACCCCTCCACTTT. Translated: CASSLTGSYNSPLHF. Full variable domain (remainder filled in from reference TRBV5-1 and TRBJ1-6): KAGVTQTPRYLIKTRGQQVTLSCSPISGHRSVSWYQQTPGQGLQFLFEYFSETQRNKGNFPGRFSGRQFSNSRSEMNVSTLELGDSALYLCASSLTGSYNSPLHFGNGTRLTVT.

The rearrangement links TRBV6-2 or TRBV6-3 to TRBJ2-7, with 10 bases identical to TRBD2. Germline trimming cut 5 bases from V and 5 bases from J; bases unmatched to any gene: 6. CDR3 size: 14 residues. CDR1 MNHEY and CDR2 SVGEGT come from the germline V gene. The CDR3 is CASSEAGGSHEQYF. Written as DNA, the CDR3 is TGTGCCAGCAGTGAAGCGGGAGGGAGCCACGAGCAGTACTTC.

This clonotype was detected only a few times. V and J are TRBV29-1 and TRBJ2-5; 13 nucleotides match TRBD2. This CDR3 region has 13 residues. The V gene end was trimmed by 7 bases and the J gene end by 8 bases; junction bases not matched to a gene: 7. The germline V gene has CDR1 SQVTM and CDR2 ANQGSEA. The DNA for the CDR3 is TGCAGCGACCAACTAGCGGGGGGGATTACCCAGTACTTC. Amino acid sequence: CSDQLAGGITQYF.

This clonotype was counted a few times. The V and J genes are TRBV12-3 or TRBV12-4 and TRBJ2-7, with a weak D call TRBD2 (5 bases). This CDR3 comprises 12 residues. The V gene lost 2 bases and the J gene lost 7 bases, with 9 bases spanning the gap. CDR3 DNA: TGTGCCAGCAGTTTAAACGAGGGTGAGCAGTACTTC. Its protein is CASSLNEGEQYF.